The present T cell receptor (beta chain) was sequenced within a study of blood T cell repertoires in COVID-19. Profiling relied on immunoSEQ multiplex PCR, and the TCRdb table lists in-frame clones only, not all of them. The sample has some 80,000 clones; approximately 80% are singletons. The CDR3 contains 17 residues. Trimming took 4 bases from V and 6 from J; bases not matched to a gene: 13. From germline, CDR1 is SGHDN and CDR2 FVKESK. The chain combines TRBV14 with TRBJ2-2; 8 bases match TRBD2. Sequencing was carried out using peripheral blood. This sequence was found in a woman in her 50s with acute or convalescent COVID-19. CDR3 nucleotides: TGTGCCAGCAGCCCCTATTCTCTAGCGGGTTTTGCCGGGGAGCTGTTTTTT. It translates to CASSPYSLAGFAGELFF.